These 8 T cell receptor beta chains share one sample of origin, sequenced in a study of blood T cell repertoires in COVID-19 (dated by TCRdb to about 2020). Library preparation employed the immunoSEQ multiplex PCR assay. TCRdb holds this immuneACCESS table with in-frame rearrangements only. Some clones are missing; in checked studies, unresolved V genes explain under half, and the rest has no known cause. Here the sample has 100,000 to 150,000 clones; approximately 85% occur a single time. Of the sample, 5% to 8% is held by the ten largest clones. Input material: peripheral blood. The origin of the receptors is a man at least 80 years old with active or convalescent COVID-19.

The V and J genes are TRBV7-9 and TRBJ1-4; TRBD1 matches 7 bases. Losses at the gene ends were 6 bases for V and 7 bases for J; bases not matched to a gene: 8. CDR3 length: 14 residues. Germline V CDR1 and CDR2: SEHNR, FQNEAQ (reference sequence). The CDR3 DNA reads TGTGCCAGCAGTCGGGACAGATCGCGTGAAAAACTGTTTTTT. Protein sequence: CASSRDRSREKLFF.

The chain is built from TRBV7-8 and TRBJ2-5, with D possibly TRBD2 on 6 matching bases. This CDR3 comprises 19 residues. Germline CDR1 is SGHVS and CDR2 is FQNEAQ. V lost 1 base, J lost 4 bases, and 25 bases lay in between. The CDR3 sequence is CASSLDRRRAQPKLETQYF. CDR3 nucleotides: TGTGCCAGCAGCTTAGATCGGCGGAGGGCGCAACCTAAGTTAGAGACCCAGTACTTC.

A word on this clone: Within the sample, other DNA sequences also encode this same CDR3. The chain carries TRBV3-1 (or the pseudogene TRBV3-2) and TRBJ2-5; 8 bases agree with TRBD2. The CDR3 extends over 15 amino acids. After removal of 2 bases from V and 1 base from J, the junction contained 3 bases not matched to a gene. CDR1 LGHDT and CDR2 YNNKEL come from the germline V gene (reference sequence). DNA for the CDR3: TGTGCCAGCAGCCAACAGCGGGGGCCCCAAGAGACCCAGTACTTC. It encodes CASSQQRGPQETQYF.

The chain employs TRBV10-3 and TRBJ1-2, with TRBD1 identical over 7 bases. Germline V gene sequence: CDR1 ENHRY, CDR2 SYGVKD. V shed 2 bases and J 6 bases; nucleotides not matched to a gene: 15. The CDR3 sequence is 17 residues long. CDR3 DNA sequence: TGTGCCATCAGTGAGCCGGACAGGCAAAGGTATTTCGATGGCTACACCTTC. Translated: CAISEPDRQRYFDGYTF.

The chain employs TRBV10-3 and TRBJ2-7, with a possible D match to TRBD1 (6 bases). Trimming shortened V by 3 bases and J by 2 bases, and 17 bases separated the two germline ends. The CDR3 is 16 residues long. The germline V gene has CDR1 ENHRY and CDR2 SYGVKD. Here the CDR3 DNA reads TGTGCCATCAGTGACATCGGGACATCCTTTGCCTACGAGCAGTACTTC. Its translation: CAISDIGTSFAYEQYF.

V is TRBV7-8 and J is TRBJ2-5; 15 nucleotides agree with TRBD2. This CDR3 contains 17 residues. V trimming: 1 base; J trimming: 5 bases; junction bases outside the gene matches: 5. CDR1 is SGHVS and CDR2 is FQNEAQ in the germline V gene. CDR3 in DNA: TGTGCCAGCAGCTTAGGGACTAGCGGGAGGGCCTATGAGACCCAGTACTTC. Translated: CASSLGTSGRAYETQYF.

The chain uses TRBV11-2 and TRBJ2-7; 8 bases map to TRBD1. V gave up 8 bases and J gave up 4 bases; unmatched junction bases: 25. Germline V CDR1 and CDR2: SGHAT, FQNNGV. The CDR3 covers 19 residues. CDR3 bases: TGTGCCAGCGAGGGTCCAACCTCGACAGGGGCCATGTTATGGTACGAGCAGTACTTC. Translation: CASEGPTSTGAMLWYEQYF.

The V call is TRBV27, the J call TRBJ2-7, with 9 bases fitting TRBD2. The CDR3 has 15 amino acids. CDR1 is MNHEY and CDR2 is SMNVEV in the germline V gene (reference sequence). The ends lost 4 bases at V and 7 bases at J; junction bases unmatched: 11. This chain's CDR3 is CASSSKGLALREQYF. CDR3 DNA sequence: TGTGCCAGCAGTTCCAAGGGACTAGCTCTACGAGAGCAGTACTTC.